This T cell receptor (beta chain) was captured by sequencing in a study of T cells in narcolepsy. To note about this clone: Antigen unknown.

This CDR3 region has 16 residues. Germline V gene data show CDR1 as MDHEN and CDR2 as SYDVKM. V was cut by 6 bases and J by 11 bases, with 26 bases left in between. The study's findings and limits: In some patient and control memory CD4+ samples, autoreactive clones were absent.

Assay used: immunoSEQ multiplex PCR; TCRdb lists only in-frame clones, some missing. The sample includes roughly 25,000 clones, less than 70% of them seen just once. J is TRBJ1-5 and V is TRBV28; D may be TRBD1 (6 bases). Material for sequencing was memory (CD45RA-) CD4+ T cells from blood. The clonotype originates from a human donor in good health. CDR3 coding DNA: TGTGCCAGCAGAAATGGGGGCGGCAGCGGGGGAGAGGCCCAGCATTTT. Protein: CASRNGGGSGGEAQHF.